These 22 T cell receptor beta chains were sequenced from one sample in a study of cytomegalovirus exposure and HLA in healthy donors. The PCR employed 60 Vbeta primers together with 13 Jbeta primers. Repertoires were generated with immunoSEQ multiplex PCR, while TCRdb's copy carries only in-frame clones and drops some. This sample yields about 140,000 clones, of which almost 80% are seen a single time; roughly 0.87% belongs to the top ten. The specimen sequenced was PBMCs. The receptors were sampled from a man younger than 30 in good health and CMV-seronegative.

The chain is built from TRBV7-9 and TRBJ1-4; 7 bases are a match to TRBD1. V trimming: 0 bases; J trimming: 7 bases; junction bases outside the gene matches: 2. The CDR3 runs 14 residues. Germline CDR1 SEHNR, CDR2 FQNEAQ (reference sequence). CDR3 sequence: CASSLAAGGEKLFF. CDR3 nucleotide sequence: TGTGCCAGCAGCTTAGCGGCAGGGGGTGAAAAACTGTTTTTT.

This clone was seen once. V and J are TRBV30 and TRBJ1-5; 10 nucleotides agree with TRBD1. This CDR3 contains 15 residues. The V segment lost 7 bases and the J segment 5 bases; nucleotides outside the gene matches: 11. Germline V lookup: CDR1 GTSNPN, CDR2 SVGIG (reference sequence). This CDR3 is CALPRTGGRDQPQHF. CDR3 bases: TGTGCCTTACCAAGGACAGGGGGAAGGGATCAGCCCCAGCATTTT.

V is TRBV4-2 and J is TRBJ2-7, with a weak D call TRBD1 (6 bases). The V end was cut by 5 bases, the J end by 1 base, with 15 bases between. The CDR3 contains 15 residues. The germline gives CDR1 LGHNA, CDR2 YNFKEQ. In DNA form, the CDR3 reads TGTGCCAGCAGCGACTCTTACAGGGCTTCCTACGAGCAGTACTTC. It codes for CASSDSYRASYEQYF.

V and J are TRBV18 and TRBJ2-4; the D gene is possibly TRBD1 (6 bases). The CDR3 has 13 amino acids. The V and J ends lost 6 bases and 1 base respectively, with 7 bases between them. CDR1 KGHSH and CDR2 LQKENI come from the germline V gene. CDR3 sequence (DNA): TGTGCCAGCTCGCAGGGGGCCAAAAACATTCAGTACTTC. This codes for CASSQGAKNIQYF.

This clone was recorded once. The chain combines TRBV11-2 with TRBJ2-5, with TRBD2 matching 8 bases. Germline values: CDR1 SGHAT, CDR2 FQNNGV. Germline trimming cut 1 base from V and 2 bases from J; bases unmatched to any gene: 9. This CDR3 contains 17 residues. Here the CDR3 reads CASSLGSPGGGQETQYF. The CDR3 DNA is TGTGCCAGCAGCTTAGGTTCCCCTGGCGGGGGGCAAGAGACCCAGTACTTC.

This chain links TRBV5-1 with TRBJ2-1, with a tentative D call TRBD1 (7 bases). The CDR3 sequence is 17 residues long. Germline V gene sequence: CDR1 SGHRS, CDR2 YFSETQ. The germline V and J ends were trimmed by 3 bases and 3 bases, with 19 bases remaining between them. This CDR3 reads CASSSAGTVVIYNEQFF. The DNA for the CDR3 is TGCGCCAGCAGCTCCGCGGGGACAGTCGTCATCTACAATGAGCAGTTCTTC. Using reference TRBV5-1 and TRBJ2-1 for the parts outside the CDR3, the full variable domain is KAGVTQTPRYLIKTRGQQVTLSCSPISGHRSVSWYQQTPGQGLQFLFEYFSETQRNKGNFPGRFSGRQFSNSRSEMNVSTLELGDSALYLCASSSAGTVVIYNEQFFGPGTRLTVL.

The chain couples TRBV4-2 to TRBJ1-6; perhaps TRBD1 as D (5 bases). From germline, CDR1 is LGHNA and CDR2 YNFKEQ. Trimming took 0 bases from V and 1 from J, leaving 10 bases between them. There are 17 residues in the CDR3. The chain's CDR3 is CASSQEVRGSYNSPLHF. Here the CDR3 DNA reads TGTGCCAGCAGCCAAGAAGTTCGGGGGTCCTATAATTCACCCCTCCACTTT.

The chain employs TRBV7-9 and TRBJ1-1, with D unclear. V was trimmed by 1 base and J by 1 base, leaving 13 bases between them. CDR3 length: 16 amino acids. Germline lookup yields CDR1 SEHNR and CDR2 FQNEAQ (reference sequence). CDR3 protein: CASSLVHGRKNTEAFF. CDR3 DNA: TGTGCCAGCAGCTTAGTGCATGGCAGAAAGAACACTGAAGCTTTCTTT.

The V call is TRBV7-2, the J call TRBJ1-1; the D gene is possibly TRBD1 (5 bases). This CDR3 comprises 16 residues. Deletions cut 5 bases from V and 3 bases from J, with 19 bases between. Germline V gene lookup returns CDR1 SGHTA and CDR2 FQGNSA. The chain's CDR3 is CASSPRKGRLDTEAFF. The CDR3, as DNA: TGTGCCAGCAGCCCGCGGAAGGGGCGGTTGGACACTGAAGCTTTCTTT.

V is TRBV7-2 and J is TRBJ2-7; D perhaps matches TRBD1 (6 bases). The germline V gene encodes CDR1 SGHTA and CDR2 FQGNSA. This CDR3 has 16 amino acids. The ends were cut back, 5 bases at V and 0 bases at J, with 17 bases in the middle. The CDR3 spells CASSTYTGKGSYEQYF. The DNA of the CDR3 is TGTGCCAGCAGCACCTATACAGGGAAAGGCTCCTACGAGCAGTACTTC.

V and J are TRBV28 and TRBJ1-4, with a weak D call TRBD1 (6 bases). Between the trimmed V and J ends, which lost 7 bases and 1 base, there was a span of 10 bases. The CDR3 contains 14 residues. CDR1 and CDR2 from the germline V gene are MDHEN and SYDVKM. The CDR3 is CASTVGGTNEKLFF. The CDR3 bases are TGTGCCAGCACCGTAGGGGGAACTAATGAAAAACTGTTTTTT. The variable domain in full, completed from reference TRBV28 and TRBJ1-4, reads DVKVTQSSRYLVKRTGEKVFLECVQDMDHENMFWYRQDPGLGLRLIYFSYDVKMKEKGDIPEGYSVSREKKERFSLILESASTNQTSMYLCASTVGGTNEKLFFGSGTQLSVL.

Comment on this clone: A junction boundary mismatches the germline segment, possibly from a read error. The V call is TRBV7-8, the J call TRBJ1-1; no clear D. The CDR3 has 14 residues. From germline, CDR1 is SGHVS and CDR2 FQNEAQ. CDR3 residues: CASSLAGDPTLHDF. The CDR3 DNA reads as TGTGCCAGCAGCTTAGCGGGAGACCCAACCCTTCACGACTTT.

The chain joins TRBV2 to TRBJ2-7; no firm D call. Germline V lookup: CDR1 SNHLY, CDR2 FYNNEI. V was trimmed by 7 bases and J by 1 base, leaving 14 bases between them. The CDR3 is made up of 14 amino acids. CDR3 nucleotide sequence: TGTGCCAGCACGAATACCTGGCAATCCTACGAGCAGTACTTC. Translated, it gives CASTNTWQSYEQYF.

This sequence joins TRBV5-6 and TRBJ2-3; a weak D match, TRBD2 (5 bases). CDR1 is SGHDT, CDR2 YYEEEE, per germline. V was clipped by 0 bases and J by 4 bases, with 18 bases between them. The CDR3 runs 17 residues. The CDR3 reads CASSLAKEVNVADTQYF. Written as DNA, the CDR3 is TGTGCCAGCAGCTTGGCTAAGGAGGTGAATGTAGCAGATACGCAGTATTTT.

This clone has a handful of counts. CDR3 DNA sequence: TGTGCCAGCAGCCGAGACACTGAAGCTTTCTTT. As protein: CASSRDTEAFF. The chain uses TRBV7-9 and TRBJ1-1, with unresolved D. The CDR3 extends over 11 amino acids. The ends were cut back, 5 bases at V and 3 bases at J, with 4 bases in the middle. In germline, CDR1 is SEHNR, CDR2 FQNEAQ (reference sequence).

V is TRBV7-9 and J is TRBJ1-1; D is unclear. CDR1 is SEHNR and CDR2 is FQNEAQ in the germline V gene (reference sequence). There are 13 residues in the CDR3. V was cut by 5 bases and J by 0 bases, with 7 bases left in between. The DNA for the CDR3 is TGTGCCAGCAGCGTCACAGTGAACACTGAAGCTTTCTTT. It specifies CASSVTVNTEAFF. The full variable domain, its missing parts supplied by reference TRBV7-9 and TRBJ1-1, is DTGVSQNPRHKITKRGQNVTFRCDPISEHNRLYWYRQTLGQGPEFLTYFQNEAQLEKSRLLSDRFSAERPKGSFSTLEIQRTEQGDSAMYLCASSVTVNTEAFFGQGTRLTVV.

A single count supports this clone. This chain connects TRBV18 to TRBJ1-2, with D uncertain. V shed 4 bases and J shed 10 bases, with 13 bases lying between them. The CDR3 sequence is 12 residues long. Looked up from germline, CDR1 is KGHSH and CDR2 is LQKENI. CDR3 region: CASSLTWEDYTF. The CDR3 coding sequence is TGTGCCAGCTCACTTACCTGGGAGGACTACACCTTC.

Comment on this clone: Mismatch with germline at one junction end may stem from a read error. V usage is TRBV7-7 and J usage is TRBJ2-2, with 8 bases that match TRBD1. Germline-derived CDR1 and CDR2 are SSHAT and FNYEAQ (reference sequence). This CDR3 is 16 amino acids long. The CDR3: CASSTGQGYSAGELFF. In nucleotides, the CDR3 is TGTGCTAGCAGCACCGGACAGGGATATTCGGCCGGGGAGCTGTTTTTT.

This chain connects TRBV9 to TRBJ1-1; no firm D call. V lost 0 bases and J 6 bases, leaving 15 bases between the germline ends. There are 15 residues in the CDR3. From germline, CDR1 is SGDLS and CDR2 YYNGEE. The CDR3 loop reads CASSVATAGLAEAFF. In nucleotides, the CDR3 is TGTGCCAGCAGCGTAGCTACGGCGGGGTTAGCTGAAGCTTTCTTT.

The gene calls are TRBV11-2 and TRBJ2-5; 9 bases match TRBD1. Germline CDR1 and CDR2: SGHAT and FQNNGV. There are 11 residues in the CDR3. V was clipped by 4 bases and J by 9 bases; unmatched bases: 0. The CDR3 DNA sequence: TGTGCCAGCAGCTGGACAGGGGCCCAGTACTTC. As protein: CASSWTGAQYF.

The CDR3 protein is CASSISPRGTYEQYF. The CDR3 DNA reads TGTGCCAGCAGTATCTCACCCAGGGGGACCTACGAGCAGTACTTC. The rearrangement joins TRBV6-1 to TRBJ2-7, with 7 bases aligning to TRBD1. This CDR3 region has 15 residues. The trim removed 5 bases at V and 2 bases at J, leaving 9 bases unmatched. Germline lookup yields CDR1 MNHNS and CDR2 SASEGT.

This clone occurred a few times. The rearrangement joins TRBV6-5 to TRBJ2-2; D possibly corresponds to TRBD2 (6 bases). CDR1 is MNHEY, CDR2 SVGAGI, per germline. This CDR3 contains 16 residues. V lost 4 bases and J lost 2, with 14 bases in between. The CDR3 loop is CASSSRGTGNTGELFF. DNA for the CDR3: TGTGCCAGCAGTTCCCGGGGGACGGGTAACACCGGGGAGCTGTTTTTT.